The present TCR beta chain was sequenced within a study of OX40 agonist ivuxolimab in advanced cancers. Study details: Three patients responded partially, comprising one with hepatocellular carcinoma and two with cutaneous melanoma.

Assay: immunoSEQ multiplex PCR; the TCRdb copy retains only in-frame clones and omits some. The repertoire holds 60,000 to 85,000 clones, with around 85% as singletons. Germline CDR1 and CDR2: SGHNT and YYREEE (reference sequence). This CDR3 contains 17 residues. V dropped 3 bases and J dropped 1; count of bases not matched to a gene: 6. This sequence was found in an adult with an advanced solid tumor such as melanoma, head and neck, liver or kidney cancer. This rearrangement joins TRBV5-4 to TRBJ2-2; 10 nucleotides agree with TRBD2. Sequencing was performed on CD4+ or CD8+ T cells sorted from blood, taken in a trial of the OX40 agonist ivuxolimab. The CDR3 sequence: CASSSPRTSGNTGELFF. CDR3 coding DNA: TGTGCCAGCAGCTCACCGCGGACTAGCGGGAACACCGGGGAGCTGTTTTTT.